Reported below is one T cell receptor beta chain. Its cognate antigen has yet to be identified. Qualities for individual bases were not recorded, and no much larger clone is one base off. This entry comes from a study of T cells in Graves' hyperthyroidism and ophthalmopathy (dated by TCRdb to about 2019). Regarding the study in general: Peripheral blood samples were taken at the time of initial diagnosis, prior to any treatment. A discovery cohort of approximately 97 patients, about 44 with Graves' ophthalmopathy and approximately 55 with stable Graves' hyperthyroidism, was used to find distinguishing TCR V-J signatures. Whether ophthalmopathy could be predicted prospectively was tested in an independent validation cohort made up of 18 to 20 hyperthyroidism patients plus 17 patients who later progressed to ophthalmopathy. The 90 to 100 discovery patients were randomly split 7:3 into training and test sets. In addition, the study compared T-cell repertoires in thyroid tissue and in blood from six Graves' hyperthyroidism patients. Following sampling, methimazole starting at 30 mg daily was given to hyperthyroidism patients, and high-dose intravenous methylprednisolone was given to ophthalmopathy patients. According to the paper, TCR Vbeta CDR3 sequencing was carried out on around 140 peripheral blood samples, which came from around 43 ophthalmopathy, under 85 hyperthyroidism and about 17 progressor patients.

General findings and caveats noted by the study authors: During validation, the model predicted progression to ophthalmopathy a median of around 7 months ahead of onset, with 70.59% sensitivity and 72.22% specificity. Blood samples also contained most of the expanded thyroid clonotypes (frequency above 0.001), which suggests that blood repertoires may reflect thyroid immune responses. No statistical method was used to set the sample size in advance, and investigators knew the group allocation. In cross-validation, a model built on a 13 V-J signature told ophthalmopathy apart from stable hyperthyroidism with approximately 91% sensitivity and roughly 83% specificity, and in testing the same model reached 80%/75%.

CDR1 and CDR2 were assigned from the germline V gene (reference sequence) as DFQATT and SNEGSKA. Trimming takes 0 bases off V and 6 bases off J; junction bases not matched to a gene: 6. CDR3 length: 15 amino acids, cysteine to phenylalanine. The retained sequence is limited to the CDR3, 45 bases, with the frame set at the first base. The TCR beta CDR3 regions were amplified from the RNA transcripts. The TCR CDR3 was subjected to a first round of RT-PCR using the HTBI primer set and the Qiagen OneStep RT-PCR kit. A second multiplex PCR round built the libraries, followed by size selection and purification. Paired-end sequencing of the libraries was performed with 100 bp reads on an Illumina HiSeq2000. In the paper's pipeline: SOAPnuke was used to process the raw data, removing reads that contained adapters or uncalled bases, had a mean Phred below 15, or lacked an exact match to the constant primer or identifier. High-quality paired reads were merged with COPE v1.2.5, and unique nucleotide sequences were defined as clonotypes. Clonotypes were aligned to IMGT TRBV, TRBD and TRBJ reference segments using MiTCR v1.1. Only V-J combinations with frequency above 0.0001, covering 99% to 99.2% of repertoires, were analysed. A TCS score was defined as the ratio of F50 (clonal expansion) to E x V (chaos), with BLOSUM62-based TCRdist applied between CDR3 peptides within each V-J. Welch's t-statistics and random forest reduced around 520 V-J features to under 15, which were used in a naive Bayes classifier (R e1071). TCRdb passed the public sequencing reads through fastp at Q25 and MiXCR, retaining productive beta sequences. Each entry is one CDR3 protein sequence, shown with its most common DNA and genes. The V and J calls and clone size are TCRdb's, not the authors'. Counted in this sample were some 300,000 distinct CDR3 sequences; about an eighth of them appeared once. Jointly, the top ten make up roughly 7.9% of the sample.

A patient counted as having stable Graves' hyperthyroidism if no progression to ophthalmopathy occurred over 18 months of follow-up. Hyperthyroidism patients were aged 18 to 65 years and newly diagnosed, with disease duration of less than 2 months. Any patient with an uncontrolled infection, another autoimmune disease, pregnancy or lactation was excluded. Diagnoses were based on clinical symptoms, serum thyroxine and TRAb, thyroid ultrasound and orbital computed tomography. Ficoll-Paque density gradient centrifugation was used to isolate PBMCs from 10 ml of fresh peripheral blood. Total RNA was extracted with Trizol reagent, and quality was checked on an Agilent 2100 Bioanalyzer.

Material: blood. Rearrangement joined TRBV20-1 to TRBJ2-1, with 9 bases aligning to TRBD2. This receptor was taken from a woman aged 40 to 55 with Graves' hyperthyroidism. The CDR3 loop reads CSAREWLAGTNEQFF. The sequenced DNA is TGCAGTGCTAGAGAATGGCTAGCGGGAACCAATGAGCAGTTCTTC.